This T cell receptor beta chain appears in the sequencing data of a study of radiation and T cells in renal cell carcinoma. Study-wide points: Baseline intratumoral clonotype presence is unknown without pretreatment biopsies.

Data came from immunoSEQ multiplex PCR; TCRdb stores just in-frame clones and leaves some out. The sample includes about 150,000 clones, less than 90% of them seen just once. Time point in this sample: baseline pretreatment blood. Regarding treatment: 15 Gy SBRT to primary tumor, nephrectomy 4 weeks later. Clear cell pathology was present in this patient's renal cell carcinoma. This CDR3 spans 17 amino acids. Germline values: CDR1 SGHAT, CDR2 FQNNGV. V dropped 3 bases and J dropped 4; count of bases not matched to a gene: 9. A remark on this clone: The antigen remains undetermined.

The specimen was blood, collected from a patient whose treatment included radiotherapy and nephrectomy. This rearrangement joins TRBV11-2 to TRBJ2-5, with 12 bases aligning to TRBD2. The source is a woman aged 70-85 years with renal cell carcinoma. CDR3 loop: CASSFRASGGVSETQYF. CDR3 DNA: TGTGCCAGCAGCTTCCGGGCTAGCGGGGGGGTCTCAGAGACCCAGTACTTC.